This T cell receptor beta chain originates from a study of T cell repertoires in cytomegalovirus infection (dated by TCRdb to about 2019). With regard to the full study: Donor HLA type was relevant to the analysis, as public TCR beta signatures indicated carriage of CMV infection together with the matching HLA type.

General findings and caveats noted by the study authors: Carriers of CMV infection plus the relevant HLA type were discriminated by the cumulative frequency of public TCR beta family members in the study cohort and in an independent roughly 370-donor cohort. In the ex vivo response, HLA-C-restricted CMV-specific TCR beta clonotypes were dominant, and in two of eight donors the single most frequent clonotype came from this HLA-C-restricted group.

The V and J ends are trimmed by 3 bases and 2 bases, leaving 16 bases between them. The CDR3 sequence holds 16 residues, the cysteine and phenylalanine included. The entry retains the CDR3 DNA only, 48 bases that are in frame from base 1. The listed sequencing device is Illumina HiSeq 1500. The raw public reads went through TCRdb reprocessing: fastp at Q25, MiXCR clone calling, in-frame beta chains kept. Rows matching on CDR3 protein sequence are summarized as one entry with the most common DNA and genes. The sample has 200,000 to 300,000 distinct CDR3 sequences on record, approximately 13% of them singletons. The ten most abundant clones make up around 1.6% of the sample. As regards this clonotype: Which antigen it targets is not known. No per-base quality is available; no much larger clone lies one base away.

This chain joins TRBV12-3 or TRBV12-4 to TRBJ1-1; TRBD1 could be the D gene, as 5 bases match. This TCR derives from a human donor in good health (CMV status not recorded). Some clones in this sample may be carry-over from other donors' samples. Sequenced material: PBMCs. The sequenced DNA is TGTGCCAGCAGTTTTTTGCTTAGGGGCCTAAACACTGAAGCTTTCTTT. Its amino acids are CASSFLLRGLNTEAFF.